Presented here are 24 T cell receptor beta chains from one specimen sequenced in a study of shared T cell receptors in the human thymus. TCRdb's copy holds only in-frame clones and misses some; the assay was immunoSEQ multiplex PCR. The sample yields over 650,000 clones, more than 75% seen once. The same specimen was also included in a second study, on human thymus T cells.

The source material was thymocytes. The receptors stem from a boy in the first two years of life with a congenital heart defect.

The chain couples TRBV28 to TRBJ1-2; D may be TRBD1 (6 bases). Trimming took off 6 bases at V and 6 bases at J, with 11 bases between the two ends. CDR3 size: 12 residues. The germline V gene has CDR1 MDHEN and CDR2 SYDVKM. CDR3 amino acids: CASSQYRDGYTF. The CDR3 DNA reads as TGTGCCAGCAGCCAGTACAGGGATGGCTACACCTTC.

This chain links TRBV5-1 with TRBJ1-1; the D is unclear. Germline V gives CDR1 SGHRS, CDR2 YFSETQ. The germline V and J ends were trimmed by 0 bases and 0 bases, with 12 bases remaining between them. The CDR3 has 16 residues. In nucleotides, the CDR3 is TGCGCCAGCAGCTTGGGTGTCGAGCCCCTGAACACTGAAGCTTTCTTT. Translated: CASSLGVEPLNTEAFF.

Note on this clone: Germline and junction disagree at one end, which may indicate a read error. The V gene is TRBV6-5, the J gene TRBJ2-2; 7 bases map to TRBD1. This CDR3 is 16 amino acids long. Germline loops: CDR1 MNHEY, CDR2 SVGAGI. The CDR3 region has the DNA TGTGCCAGCAGTTACGTAGAGACAGGGAACGCCGGGGAGCTGTTTTTT. Its translation is CASSYVETGNAGELFF.

The chain couples TRBV11-2 to TRBJ2-7, with D tentatively TRBD2 (6 bases). Trimming cost V 4 bases and J 3 bases, with 7 bases left between them. The CDR3 consists of 12 residues. CDR1 is SGHAT and CDR2 is FQNNGV in the germline V gene. Here the CDR3 reads CASSSGGYEQYF. The CDR3 region has the DNA TGTGCCAGCAGCTCCGGGGGCTACGAGCAGTACTTC.

This clone is a singleton in its sample. The chain is built from TRBV28 and TRBJ1-5, with 7 nucleotides matching TRBD1. This CDR3 comprises 14 residues. V shed 5 bases, J shed 3 bases, and the junction held 4 bases outside the gene matches. Germline V gene sequence: CDR1 MDHEN, CDR2 SYDVKM. The CDR3 bases are TGTGCCAGCAGTGGACAGGTTTCCAATCAGCCCCAGCATTTT. Its protein product is CASSGQVSNQPQHF.

The sample holds one count of this clone. The J gene is TRBJ1-2, the V gene TRBV5-5, with a tentative D call TRBD1 (6 bases). The V end lost 3 bases, the J end lost 2 bases, and 8 bases lay between the germline ends. CDR3 length: 13 amino acids. CDR1 SGHKS and CDR2 YYEKEE come from the germline V gene (reference sequence). This CDR3 is CASSWGQNYGYTF. The CDR3 coding sequence is TGTGCCAGCAGCTGGGGACAAAACTATGGCTACACCTTC.

The chain uses TRBV30 and TRBJ2-3, with 7 bases identical to TRBD1. Per the germline V gene, CDR1 is GTSNPN and CDR2 is SVGIG (reference sequence). V lost 0 bases to trimming and J lost 3 bases; unmatched junction nucleotides: 18. The CDR3 contains 19 residues. The CDR3: CAWSVRKTRGLGMTDTQYF. For the CDR3, the DNA is TGTGCCTGGAGTGTCCGAAAAACGAGGGGGCTAGGGATGACAGATACGCAGTATTTT.

The chain joins TRBV10-3 to TRBJ1-5; tentatively, D is TRBD1 (6 bases). This CDR3 contains 18 residues. Germline CDR1 ENHRY, CDR2 SYGVKD. The V gene lost 0 bases and the J gene lost 2 bases, with 17 bases spanning the gap. CDR3 bases: TGTGCCATCAGTGAGTCGGCCACAGGGTTTATCGGCAATCAGCCCCAGCATTTT. Protein sequence: CAISESATGFIGNQPQHF.

The chain combines TRBV9 with TRBJ2-2; TRBD2 aligns across 10 bases. The CDR3 extends over 15 amino acids. The ends lost 4 bases at V and 6 bases at J; junction bases unmatched: 6. The germline V gene encodes CDR1 SGDLS and CDR2 YYNGEE. The DNA for the CDR3 is TGTGCCAGCAGCCAAGCTAGCGGGGGTCCCGGGGAGCTGTTTTTT. It yields the protein CASSQASGGPGELFF. Combining the CDR3 with reference TRBV9 and TRBJ2-2 gives the whole variable domain DSGVTQTPKHLITATGQRVTLRCSPRSGDLSVYWYQQSLDQGLQFLIQYYNGEERAKGNILERFSAQQFPDLHSELNLSSLELGDSALYFCASSQASGGPGELFFGEGSRLTVL.

The chain employs TRBV4-3 and TRBJ2-1, with 8 bases aligning to TRBD1. V was clipped by 0 bases and J by 6 bases; unmatched bases: 4. CDR1 LGHNA and CDR2 YSLEER come from the germline V gene. The CDR3 has 15 amino acids. CDR3 sequence (DNA): TGCGCCAGCAGCCAAGAGGAACAGGGGGGCAATGAGCAGTTCTTC. The encoded protein is CASSQEEQGGNEQFF.

V gene TRBV29-1 combines with J gene TRBJ2-5, with 7 bases that match TRBD2. CDR1 SQVTM and CDR2 ANQGSEA come from the germline V gene. CDR3 length: 15 residues. The V and J ends lost 8 bases and 5 bases, in that order; junction bases with no gene match: 17. The CDR3 loop reads CSIQSGEPCRETQYF. Here the CDR3 DNA reads TGCAGCATACAGAGCGGGGAGCCATGCCGGGAGACCCAGTACTTC.

The table lists this clone with a count of one. The J gene is TRBJ2-7, the V gene TRBV4-1; TRBD2 matches 9 bases. The CDR3 runs 15 residues. Germline CDR1 is MGHRA and CDR2 is YSYEKL. After removal of 3 bases from V and 2 bases from J, the junction contained 5 bases not matched to a gene. CDR3 in DNA: TGCGCCAGCAGCCACCTTAGCGGGAGCCCCTACGAGCAGTACTTC. Protein sequence: CASSHLSGSPYEQYF.

The gene calls are TRBV4-1 and TRBJ1-2; D is uncertain. The CDR3 runs to 16 residues. Germline CDR1 and CDR2: MGHRA and YSYEKL. V lost 0 bases, J lost 3 bases, and 14 bases lay in between. CDR3 DNA sequence: TGCGCCAGCAGCCAAGACTCAGAACAGCCATACTATGGCTACACCTTC. Amino acids: CASSQDSEQPYYGYTF.

V usage is TRBV4-3 and J usage is TRBJ1-5; TRBD1 is a possible D gene (6 bases). From germline, CDR1 is LGHNA and CDR2 YSLEER. This CDR3 spans 16 amino acids. The ends were cut back, 4 bases at V and 1 base at J, with 14 bases in the middle. In nucleotides, the CDR3 is TGCGCCAGCAGCCTAAGCCTTGGACAGAGCAATCAGCCCCAGCATTTT. This gives the protein CASSLSLGQSNQPQHF.

This chain connects TRBV29-1 to TRBJ2-1; D is ambiguous. The CDR3 runs 13 residues. V was trimmed by 4 bases and J by 5 bases, leaving 12 bases between them. Germline V gene lookup returns CDR1 SQVTM and CDR2 ANQGSEA. Here the CDR3 DNA reads TGCAGCGTTGGACCCCAGCGCAACAATGAGCAGTTCTTC. Translation: CSVGPQRNNEQFF.

The chain is built from TRBV4-3 and TRBJ2-1; maybe TRBD1 (5 bases). V was pared by 4 bases and J by 7 bases, with 17 bases between. The germline V gene has CDR1 LGHNA and CDR2 YSLEER. The length of the CDR3 is 15 residues. CDR3 DNA: TGCGCCAGCAGCCTTGACGGACATCCGAGAAATGAGCAGTTCTTC. As protein: CASSLDGHPRNEQFF.

The CDR3 sequence is CASSYHLQDRVYGYTF. The DNA for the CDR3 is TGTGCCAGCAGTTACCACCTTCAGGACAGGGTTTATGGCTACACCTTC. The V and J genes are TRBV6-6 and TRBJ1-2, with 8 bases that match TRBD1. With V trimmed by 2 bases and J by 5 bases, 10 bases remained unmatched. Germline CDR1 reads MNHNY; CDR2 reads SVGAGI (reference sequence). CDR3 length equals 16 residues.

The chain couples TRBV19 to TRBJ1-5, with a possible D match to TRBD1 (5 bases). V shed 4 bases and J shed 0 bases, with 10 bases lying between them. The germline CDR1 and CDR2 sequences are LNHDA and SQIVND (reference sequence). The CDR3 sequence is 15 residues long. The CDR3 nucleotides read TGTGCCAGTAGTAGGGGCAGTGGTAGCAATCAGCCCCAGCATTTT. It yields the protein CASSRGSGSNQPQHF. Combining the CDR3 with reference TRBV19 and TRBJ1-5 gives the whole variable domain DGGITQSPKYLFRKEGQNVTLSCEQNLNHDAMYWYRQDPGQGLRLIYYSQIVNDFQKGDIAEGYSVSREKKESFPLTVTSAQKNPTAFYLCASSRGSGSNQPQHFGDGTRLSIL.

This rearrangement joins TRBV27 to TRBJ2-3; 8 nucleotides align to TRBD1. Germline-derived CDR1 and CDR2 are MNHEY and SMNVEV (reference sequence). The CDR3 covers 15 residues. Losses at the gene ends were 3 bases for V and 1 base for J; bases not matched to a gene: 3. The CDR3 is CASSFPGQGTDTQYF. The CDR3 bases are TGTGCCAGCAGTTTTCCGGGACAGGGCACAGATACGCAGTATTTT.

V and J are TRBV5-8 and TRBJ2-3; a weak D match, TRBD2 (7 bases). CDR1 SGHTS and CDR2 YDEGEE come from the germline V gene. The CDR3 runs to 16 residues. V was shortened by 0 bases and J by 2 bases, with 13 bases between the two germline ends. CDR3 region: CASSLGYAGATDTQYF. The CDR3 DNA reads TGTGCCAGCAGCTTGGGATACGCGGGGGCCACAGATACGCAGTATTTT.

In its sample, this clone was seen a few times. The chain couples TRBV2 to TRBJ2-5; D gene ambiguous. Between the trimmed V and J ends, which lost 7 bases and 7 bases, there was a span of 7 bases. Germline CDR1 SNHLY, CDR2 FYNNEI. The CDR3 runs 10 residues. DNA for the CDR3: TGTGCCAGCAAGAACGGGACCCAGTACTTC. Translated: CASKNGTQYF.

The rearrangement uses TRBV28 and TRBJ2-7; tentatively, D is TRBD1 (6 bases). In germline, CDR1 is MDHEN, CDR2 SYDVKM. This CDR3 spans 17 amino acids. Trimming removed 5 bases at V and 2 bases at J, with 22 bases between. CDR3 nucleotides: TGTGCCAGCAGTCCGGGGACCTCGCAGGGGCCACCCTACGAGCAGTACTTC. It specifies CASSPGTSQGPPYEQYF.

The V gene is TRBV19, the J gene TRBJ2-2; 11 bases align to TRBD1. Germline V gene sequence: CDR1 LNHDA, CDR2 SQIVND (reference sequence). The CDR3 consists of 13 residues. V trimming: 9 bases; J trimming: 8 bases; junction bases outside the gene matches: 5. As DNA, the CDR3 is TGTGCCAGCCGGACAGGGGGCGGTGGGGAGCTGTTTTTT. Translated, it gives CASRTGGGGELFF.

V is TRBV5-8 and J is TRBJ1-1; D is uncertain. CDR1 and CDR2 from the germline V gene are SGHTS and YDEGEE. The CDR3 is made up of 14 amino acids. V was pared by 0 bases and J by 4 bases, with 10 bases between. As DNA, the CDR3 is TGTGCCAGCAGCTTGGGTGACCGCGGCACTGAAGCTTTCTTT. Translating it yields CASSLGDRGTEAFF.